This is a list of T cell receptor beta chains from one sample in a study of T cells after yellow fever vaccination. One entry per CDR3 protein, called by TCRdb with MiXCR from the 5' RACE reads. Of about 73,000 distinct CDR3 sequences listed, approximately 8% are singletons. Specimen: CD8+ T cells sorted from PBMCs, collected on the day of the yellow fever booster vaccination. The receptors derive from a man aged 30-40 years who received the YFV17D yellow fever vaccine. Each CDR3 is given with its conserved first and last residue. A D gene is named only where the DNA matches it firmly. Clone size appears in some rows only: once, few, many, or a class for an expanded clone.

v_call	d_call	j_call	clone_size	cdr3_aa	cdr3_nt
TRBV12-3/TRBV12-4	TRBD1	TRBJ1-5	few	CASSPTGYPQHF	TGTGCCAGCAGCCCGACAGGGTACCCCCAGCATTTT
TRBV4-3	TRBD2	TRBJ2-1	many	CASSQLAGGPNEQFF	TGCGCCAGCAGTCAACTTGCGGGAGGGCCCAATGAGCAGTTCTTC
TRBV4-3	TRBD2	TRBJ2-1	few	CASSQGPLAGVSDEQFF	TGCGCCAGCAGCCAAGGCCCCCTAGCGGGAGTTAGCGATGAGCAGTTCTTC
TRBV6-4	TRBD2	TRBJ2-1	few	CASSDLASGDMDEQFF	TGTGCCAGCAGTGACTTGGCTAGCGGGGACATGGATGAGCAGTTCTTC
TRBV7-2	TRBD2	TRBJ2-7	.	CASGSGRAYEQYF	TGTGCCAGCGGTAGCGGGAGGGCCTACGAGCAGTACTTC
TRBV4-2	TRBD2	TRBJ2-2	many	CASSQTGTSGSGHGGELFF	TGTGCCAGCAGCCAAACCGGGACTAGCGGGAGTGGTCATGGCGGGGAGCTGTTTTTT
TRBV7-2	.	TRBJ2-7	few	CASSLEGGGYEQYF	TGTGCCAGCAGCTTAGAGGGGGGGGGCTACGAGCAGTACTTC
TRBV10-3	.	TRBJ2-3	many	CAIKGDTSTDTQYF	TGTGCCATCAAGGGGGATACTAGCACAGATACGCAGTATTTT
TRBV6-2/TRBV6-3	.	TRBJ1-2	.	CASSYGRYTF	TGTGCCAGCAGTTACGGGCGGTACACCTTC
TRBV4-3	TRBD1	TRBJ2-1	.	CASSQVARGSYNEQFF	TGCGCCAGCAGCCAAGTTGCCAGGGGGTCTTACAATGAGCAGTTCTTC
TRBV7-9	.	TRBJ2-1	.	CASSPGEGVGNEQFF	TGTGCCAGCAGCCCAGGAGAGGGAGTAGGGAATGAGCAGTTCTTC
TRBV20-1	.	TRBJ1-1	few	CSARQGFEAFF	TGCAGTGCTAGACAGGGTTTTGAAGCTTTCTTT
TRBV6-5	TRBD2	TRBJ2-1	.	CASSYSGLAGGPYEQFF	TGTGCCAGCAGTTACTCAGGACTAGCGGGAGGGCCATATGAGCAGTTCTTC
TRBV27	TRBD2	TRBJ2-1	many	CATELAGGTPYNEQFF	TGTGCCACCGAGCTAGCGGGAGGGACCCCCTACAATGAGCAGTTCTTC
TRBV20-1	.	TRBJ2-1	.	CSARDPTRISYNEQFF	TGCAGTGCTAGAGACCCCACTAGGATTTCCTACAATGAGCAGTTCTTC
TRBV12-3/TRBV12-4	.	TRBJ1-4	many	CASSGPGTIEGLFF	TGTGCCAGCAGTGGCCCCGGGACTATAGAGGGACTGTTTTTT
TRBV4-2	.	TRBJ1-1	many	CASSQDQGGEAFF	TGTGCCAGCAGCCAAGATCAGGGAGGTGAAGCTTTCTTT
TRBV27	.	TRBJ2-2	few	CASSLVDPAGTGELFF	TGTGCCAGCAGTTTGGTCGACCCCGCCGGGACCGGGGAGCTGTTTTTT
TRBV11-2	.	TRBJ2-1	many	CASSLSGVNEQFF	TGTGCCAGCAGCTTAAGTGGGGTCAATGAGCAGTTCTTC
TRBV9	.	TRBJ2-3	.	CASSVVPATTDTQYF	TGTGCCAGCAGCGTAGTACCCGCTACAACAGATACGCAGTATTTT
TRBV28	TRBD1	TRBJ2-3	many	CASSSGQGTDTQYF	TGTGCCAGCAGTTCGGGACAGGGCACAGATACGCAGTATTTT
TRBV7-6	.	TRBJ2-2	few	CASSLGGILTGELFF	TGTGCCAGCAGCTTAGGGGGGATCCTAACCGGGGAGCTGTTTTTT
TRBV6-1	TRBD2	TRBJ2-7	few	CASSLLGGSRDEQYF	TGTGCCAGCAGTCTGTTAGGCGGGAGTCGCGACGAGCAGTACTTC
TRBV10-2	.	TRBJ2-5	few	CARQSDTETQYF	TGCGCCAGACAGAGTGATACGGAGACCCAGTACTTC